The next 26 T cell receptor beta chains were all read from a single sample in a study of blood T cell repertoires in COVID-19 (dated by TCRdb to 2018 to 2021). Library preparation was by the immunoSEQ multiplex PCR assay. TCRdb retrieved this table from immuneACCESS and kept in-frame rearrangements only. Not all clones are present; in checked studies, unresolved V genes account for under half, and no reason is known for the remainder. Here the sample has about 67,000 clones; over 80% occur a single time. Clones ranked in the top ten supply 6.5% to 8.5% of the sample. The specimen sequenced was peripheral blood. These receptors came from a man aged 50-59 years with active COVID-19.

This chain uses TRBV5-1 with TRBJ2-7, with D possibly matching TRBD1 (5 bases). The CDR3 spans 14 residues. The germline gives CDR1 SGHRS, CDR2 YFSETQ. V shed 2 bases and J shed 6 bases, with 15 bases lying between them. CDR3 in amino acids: CASSLSGMGGEQYF. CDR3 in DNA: TGCGCCAGCAGCTTATCAGGGATGGGTGGCGAGCAGTACTTC. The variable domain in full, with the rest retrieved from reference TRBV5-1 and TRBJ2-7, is KAGVTQTPRYLIKTRGQQVTLSCSPISGHRSVSWYQQTPGQGLQFLFEYFSETQRNKGNFPGRFSGRQFSNSRSEMNVSTLELGDSALYLCASSLSGMGGEQYFGPGTRLTVT.

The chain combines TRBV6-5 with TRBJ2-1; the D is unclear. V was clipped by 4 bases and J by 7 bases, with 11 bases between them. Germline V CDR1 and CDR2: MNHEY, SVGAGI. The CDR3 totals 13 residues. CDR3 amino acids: CASSFAGFNEQFF. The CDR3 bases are TGTGCCAGCAGTTTCGCAGGATTTAATGAGCAGTTCTTC.

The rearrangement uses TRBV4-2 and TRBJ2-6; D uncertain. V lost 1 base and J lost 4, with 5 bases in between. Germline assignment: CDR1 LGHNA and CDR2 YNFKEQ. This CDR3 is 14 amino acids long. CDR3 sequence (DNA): TGTGCCAGCAGCCAAGGAGAAGGGGCCAACGTCCTGACTTTC. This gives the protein CASSQGEGANVLTF.

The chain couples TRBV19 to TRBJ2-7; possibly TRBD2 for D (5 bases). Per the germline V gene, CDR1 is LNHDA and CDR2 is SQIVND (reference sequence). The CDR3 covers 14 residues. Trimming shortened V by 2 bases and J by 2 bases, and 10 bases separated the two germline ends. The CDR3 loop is CASSITAATYEQYF. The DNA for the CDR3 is TGTGCCAGTAGTATAACAGCGGCAACCTACGAGCAGTACTTC.

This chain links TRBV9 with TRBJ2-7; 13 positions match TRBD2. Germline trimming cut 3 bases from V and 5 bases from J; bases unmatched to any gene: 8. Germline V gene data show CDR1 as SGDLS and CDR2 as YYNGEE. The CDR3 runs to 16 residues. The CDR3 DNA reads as TGTGCCAGCAGCGCCGGGACTAGCGGGATCATGGACGAGCAGTACTTC. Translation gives CASSAGTSGIMDEQYF.

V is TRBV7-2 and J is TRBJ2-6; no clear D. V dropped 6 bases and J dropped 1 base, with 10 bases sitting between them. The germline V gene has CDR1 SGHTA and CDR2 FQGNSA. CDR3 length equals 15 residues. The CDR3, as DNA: TGTGCCAGCAGTTACAGTGGTTCTGGGGCCAACGTCCTGACTTTC. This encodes CASSYSGSGANVLTF.

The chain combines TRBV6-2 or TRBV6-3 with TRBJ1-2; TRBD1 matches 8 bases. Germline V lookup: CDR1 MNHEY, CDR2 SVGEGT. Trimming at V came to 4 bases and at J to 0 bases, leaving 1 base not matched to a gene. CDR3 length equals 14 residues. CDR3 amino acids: CASSSRGPNYGYTF. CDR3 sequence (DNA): TGTGCCAGCAGTTCCAGGGGGCCTAACTATGGCTACACCTTC.

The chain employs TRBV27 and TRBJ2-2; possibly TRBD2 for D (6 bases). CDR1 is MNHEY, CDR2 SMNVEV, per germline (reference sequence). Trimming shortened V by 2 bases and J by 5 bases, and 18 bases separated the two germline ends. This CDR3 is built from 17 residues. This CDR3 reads CASSLIRWRGTTGELFF. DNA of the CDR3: TGTGCCAGCAGTTTAATTCGGTGGCGGGGTACGACCGGGGAGCTGTTTTTT.

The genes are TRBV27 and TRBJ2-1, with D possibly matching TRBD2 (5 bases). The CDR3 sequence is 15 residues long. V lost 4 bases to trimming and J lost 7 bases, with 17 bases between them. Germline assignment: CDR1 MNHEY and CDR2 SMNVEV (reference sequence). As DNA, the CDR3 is TGTGCCAGCAGTTCCGGAGGCTGGGTTGCTAATGAGCAGTTCTTC. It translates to CASSSGGWVANEQFF.

The CDR3: CASSKRDSGLETQYF. In DNA form, the CDR3 reads TGTGCCAGTAGTAAGAGGGACAGTGGCCTAGAGACCCAGTACTTC. The chain links TRBV19 to TRBJ2-5, with 7 nucleotides matching TRBD1. CDR1 is LNHDA, CDR2 SQIVND, per germline (reference sequence). V gave up 4 bases and J gave up 4 bases; unmatched junction bases: 9. The CDR3 runs 15 residues.

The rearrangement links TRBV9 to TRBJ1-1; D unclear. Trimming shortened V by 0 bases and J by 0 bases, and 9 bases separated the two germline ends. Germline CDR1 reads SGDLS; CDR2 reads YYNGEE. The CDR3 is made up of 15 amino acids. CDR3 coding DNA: TGTGCCAGCAGCGTAGGTAACAACATGAACACTGAAGCTTTCTTT. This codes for CASSVGNNMNTEAFF.

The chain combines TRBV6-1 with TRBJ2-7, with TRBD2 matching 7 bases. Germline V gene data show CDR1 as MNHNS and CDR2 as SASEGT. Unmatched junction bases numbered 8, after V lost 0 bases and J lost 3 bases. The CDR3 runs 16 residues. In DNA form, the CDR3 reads TGTGCCAGCAGTGAAGCGTGGGGGGGGAACCTCTACGAGCAGTACTTC. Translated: CASSEAWGGNLYEQYF.

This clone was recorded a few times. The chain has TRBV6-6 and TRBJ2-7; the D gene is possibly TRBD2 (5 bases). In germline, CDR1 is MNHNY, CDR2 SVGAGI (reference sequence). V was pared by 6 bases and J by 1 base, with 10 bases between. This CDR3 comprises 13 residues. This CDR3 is CASSGGSSYEQYF. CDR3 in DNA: TGTGCCAGCAGCGGAGGATCTTCCTACGAGCAGTACTTC.

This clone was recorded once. The CDR3 is CASSIVGQYYEQYF. The CDR3 nucleotides are TGTGCCAGCAGTATTGTGGGACAGTACTACGAGCAGTACTTC. This chain links TRBV5-5 with TRBJ2-7; 7 bases line up with TRBD1. The CDR3 length is 14 residues. Germline-derived CDR1 and CDR2 are SGHKS and YYEKEE (reference sequence). J gave up 3 bases and V 5 bases, and 8 bases lay outside the gene matches.

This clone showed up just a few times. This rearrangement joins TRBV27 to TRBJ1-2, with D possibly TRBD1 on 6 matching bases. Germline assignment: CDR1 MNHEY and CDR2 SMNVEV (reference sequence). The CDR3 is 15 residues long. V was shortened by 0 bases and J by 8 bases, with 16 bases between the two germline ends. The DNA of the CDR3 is TGTGCCAGCAGTTTATCCCCCCGGGGGGGCTGGGGCTACACCTTC. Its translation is CASSLSPRGGWGYTF.

The CDR3: CASSPRVNQPQHF. The CDR3 DNA sequence: TGTGCCAGCAGTCCCAGGGTTAATCAGCCCCAGCATTTT. V and J are TRBV27 and TRBJ1-5, with D possibly being TRBD1 (5 bases). Germline V gene sequence: CDR1 MNHEY, CDR2 SMNVEV (reference sequence). This CDR3 has 13 residues. V was shortened by 5 bases and J by 4 bases, with 9 bases between the two germline ends.

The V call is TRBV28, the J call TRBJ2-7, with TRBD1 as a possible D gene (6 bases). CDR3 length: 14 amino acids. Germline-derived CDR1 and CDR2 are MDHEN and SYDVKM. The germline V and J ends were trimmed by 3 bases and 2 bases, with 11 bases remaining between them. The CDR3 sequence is CASSFETGAYEQYF. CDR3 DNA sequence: TGTGCCAGCAGTTTCGAGACAGGCGCCTACGAGCAGTACTTC. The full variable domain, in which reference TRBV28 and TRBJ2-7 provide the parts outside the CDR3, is DVKVTQSSRYLVKRTGEKVFLECVQDMDHENMFWYRQDPGLGLRLIYFSYDVKMKEKGDIPEGYSVSREKKERFSLILESASTNQTSMYLCASSFETGAYEQYFGPGTRLTVT.

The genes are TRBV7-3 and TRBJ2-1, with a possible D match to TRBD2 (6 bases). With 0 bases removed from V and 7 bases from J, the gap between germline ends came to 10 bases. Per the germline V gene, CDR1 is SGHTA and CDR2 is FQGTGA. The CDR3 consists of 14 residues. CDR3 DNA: TGTGCCAGCAGCTTAACCGGGGGACTGAATGAGCAGTTCTTC. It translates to CASSLTGGLNEQFF.

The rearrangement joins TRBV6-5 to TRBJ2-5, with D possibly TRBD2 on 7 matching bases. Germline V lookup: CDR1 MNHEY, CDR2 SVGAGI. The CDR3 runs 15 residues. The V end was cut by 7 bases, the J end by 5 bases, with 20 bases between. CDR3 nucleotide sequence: TGTGCCAGCACAGAAAGTCGGGGGGCCGGGGAGACCCAGTACTTC. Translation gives CASTESRGAGETQYF.

Written as DNA, the CDR3 is TGTGCCAGCACCCGGACAGATGGGCACACTGAAGCTTTCTTT. It encodes CASTRTDGHTEAFF. The chain carries TRBV9 and TRBJ1-1; tentatively, D is TRBD1 (6 bases). The CDR3 is 14 amino acids. CDR1 SGDLS and CDR2 YYNGEE come from the germline V gene. Trimming removed 6 bases from V and 3 bases from J, with 15 bases in between.

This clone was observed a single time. CDR3 sequence: CASSLVAEETQYF. CDR3 coding DNA: TGTGCCAGCAGCTTGGTAGCGGAAGAGACCCAGTACTTC. The V gene is TRBV5-4, the J gene TRBJ2-5, with D possibly matching TRBD2 (6 bases). This CDR3 has 13 amino acids. Germline V gene data show CDR1 as SGHNT and CDR2 as YYREEE (reference sequence). V was trimmed by 0 bases and J by 3 bases, leaving 6 bases between them.

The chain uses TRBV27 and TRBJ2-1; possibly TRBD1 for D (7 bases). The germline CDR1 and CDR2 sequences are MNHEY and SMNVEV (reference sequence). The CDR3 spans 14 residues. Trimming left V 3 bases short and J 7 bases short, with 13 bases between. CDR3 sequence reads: CASSFSTGRNEQFF. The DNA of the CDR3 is TGTGCCAGCAGTTTTTCGACAGGGAGGAATGAGCAGTTCTTC.

The CDR3 region is CASSLKMAPGQGSGYTF. The CDR3 DNA sequence: TGTGCCAGCAGTTTAAAAATGGCCCCTGGTCAGGGATCTGGCTACACCTTC. The chain has TRBV28 and TRBJ1-2; D may be TRBD1 (5 bases). The length of the CDR3 is 17 residues. Germline assignment: CDR1 MDHEN and CDR2 SYDVKM. V dropped 2 bases and J dropped 7 bases, with 23 bases sitting between them.

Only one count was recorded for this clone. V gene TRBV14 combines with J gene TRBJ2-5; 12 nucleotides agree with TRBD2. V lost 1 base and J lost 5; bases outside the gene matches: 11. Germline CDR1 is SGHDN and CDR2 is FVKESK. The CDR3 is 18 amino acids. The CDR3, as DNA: TGTGCCAGCAGCCAAGGGACCCTAGCGGGGGGGCTGCGGGAGACCCAGTACTTC. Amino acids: CASSQGTLAGGLRETQYF.

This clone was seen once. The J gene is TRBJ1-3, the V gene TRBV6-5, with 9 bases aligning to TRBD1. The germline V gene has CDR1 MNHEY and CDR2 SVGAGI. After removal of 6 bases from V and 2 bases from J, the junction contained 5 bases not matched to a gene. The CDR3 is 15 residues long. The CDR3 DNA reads TGTGCCAGCAGCCTTGGGACAGGGCCTGGAAACACCATATATTTT. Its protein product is CASSLGTGPGNTIYF.

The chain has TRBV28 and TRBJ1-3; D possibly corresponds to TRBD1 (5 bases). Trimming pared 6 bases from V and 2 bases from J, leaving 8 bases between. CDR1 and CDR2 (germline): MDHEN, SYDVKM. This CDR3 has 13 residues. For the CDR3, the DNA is TGTGCCAGCAGGGGGCTCGCTGGAAACACCATATATTTT. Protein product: CASRGLAGNTIYF.